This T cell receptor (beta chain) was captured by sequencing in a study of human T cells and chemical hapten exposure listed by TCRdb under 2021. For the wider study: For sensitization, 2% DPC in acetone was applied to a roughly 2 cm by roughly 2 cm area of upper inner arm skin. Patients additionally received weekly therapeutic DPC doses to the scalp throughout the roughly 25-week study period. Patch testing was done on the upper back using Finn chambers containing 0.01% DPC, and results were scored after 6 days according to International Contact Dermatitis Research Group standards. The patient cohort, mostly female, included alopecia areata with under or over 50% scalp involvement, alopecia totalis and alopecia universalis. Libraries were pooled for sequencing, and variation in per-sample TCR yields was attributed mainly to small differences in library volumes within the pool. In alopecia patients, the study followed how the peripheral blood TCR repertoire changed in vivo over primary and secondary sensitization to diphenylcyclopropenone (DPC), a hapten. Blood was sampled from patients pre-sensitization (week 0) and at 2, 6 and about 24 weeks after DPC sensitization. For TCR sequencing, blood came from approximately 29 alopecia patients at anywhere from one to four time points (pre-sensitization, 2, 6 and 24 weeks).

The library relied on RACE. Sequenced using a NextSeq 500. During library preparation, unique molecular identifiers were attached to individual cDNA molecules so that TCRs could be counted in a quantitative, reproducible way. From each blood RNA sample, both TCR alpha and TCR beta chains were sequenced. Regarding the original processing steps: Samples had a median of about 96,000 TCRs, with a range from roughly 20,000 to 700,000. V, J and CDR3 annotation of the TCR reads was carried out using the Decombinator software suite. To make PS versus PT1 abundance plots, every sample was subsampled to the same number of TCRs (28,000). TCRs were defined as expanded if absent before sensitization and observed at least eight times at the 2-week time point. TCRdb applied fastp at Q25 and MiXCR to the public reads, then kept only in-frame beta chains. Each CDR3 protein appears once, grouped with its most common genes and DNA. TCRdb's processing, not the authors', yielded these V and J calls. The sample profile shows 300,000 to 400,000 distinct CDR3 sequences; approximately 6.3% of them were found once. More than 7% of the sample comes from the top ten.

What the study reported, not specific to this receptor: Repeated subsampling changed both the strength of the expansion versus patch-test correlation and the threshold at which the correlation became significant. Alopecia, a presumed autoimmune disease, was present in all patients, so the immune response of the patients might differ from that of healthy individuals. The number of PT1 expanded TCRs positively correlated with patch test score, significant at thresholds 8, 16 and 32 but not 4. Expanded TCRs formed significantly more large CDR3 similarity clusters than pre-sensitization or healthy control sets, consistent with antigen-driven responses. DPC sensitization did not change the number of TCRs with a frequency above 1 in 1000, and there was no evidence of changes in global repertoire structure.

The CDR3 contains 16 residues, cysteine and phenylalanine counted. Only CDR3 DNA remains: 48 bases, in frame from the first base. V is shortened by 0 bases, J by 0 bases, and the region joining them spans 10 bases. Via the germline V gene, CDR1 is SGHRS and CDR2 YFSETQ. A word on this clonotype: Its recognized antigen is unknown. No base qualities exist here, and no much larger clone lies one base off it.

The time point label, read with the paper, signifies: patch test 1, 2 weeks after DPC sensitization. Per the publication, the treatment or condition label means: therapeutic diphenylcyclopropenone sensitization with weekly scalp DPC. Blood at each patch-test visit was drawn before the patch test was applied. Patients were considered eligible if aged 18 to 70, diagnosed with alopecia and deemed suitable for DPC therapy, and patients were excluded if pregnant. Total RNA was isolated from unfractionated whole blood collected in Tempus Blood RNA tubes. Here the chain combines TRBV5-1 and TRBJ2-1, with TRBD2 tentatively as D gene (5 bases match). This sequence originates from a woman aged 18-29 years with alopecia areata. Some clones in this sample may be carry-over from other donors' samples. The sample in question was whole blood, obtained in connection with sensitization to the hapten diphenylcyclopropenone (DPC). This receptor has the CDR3 CASSLDGSSSYNEQFF. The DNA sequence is TGCGCCAGCAGCTTGGATGGGAGTAGCTCCTACAATGAGCAGTTCTTC.